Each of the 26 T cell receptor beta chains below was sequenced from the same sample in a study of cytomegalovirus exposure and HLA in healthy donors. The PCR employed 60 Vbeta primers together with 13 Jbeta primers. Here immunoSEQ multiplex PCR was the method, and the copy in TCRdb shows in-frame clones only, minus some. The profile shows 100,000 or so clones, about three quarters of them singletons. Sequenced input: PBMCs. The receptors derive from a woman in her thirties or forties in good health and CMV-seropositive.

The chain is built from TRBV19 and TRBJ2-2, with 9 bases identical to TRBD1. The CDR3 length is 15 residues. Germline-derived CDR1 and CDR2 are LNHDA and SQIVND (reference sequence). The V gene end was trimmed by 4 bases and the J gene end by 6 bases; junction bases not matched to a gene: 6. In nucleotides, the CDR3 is TGTGCCAGTAGTAGAACACAGGGGGCGGCCGGGGAGCTGTTTTTT. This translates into CASSRTQGAAGELFF.

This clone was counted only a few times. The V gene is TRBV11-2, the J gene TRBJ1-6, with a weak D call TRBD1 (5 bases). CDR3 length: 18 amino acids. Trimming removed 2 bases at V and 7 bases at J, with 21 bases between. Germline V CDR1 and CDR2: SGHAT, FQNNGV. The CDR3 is CASSLNGAVDILNSPLHF. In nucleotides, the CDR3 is TGTGCCAGCAGCTTAAATGGGGCCGTGGATATTCTGAATTCACCCCTCCACTTT.

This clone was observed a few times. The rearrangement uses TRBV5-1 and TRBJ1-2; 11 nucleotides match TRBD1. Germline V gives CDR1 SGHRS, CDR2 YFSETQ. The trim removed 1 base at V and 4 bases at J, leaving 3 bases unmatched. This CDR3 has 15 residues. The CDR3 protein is CASSLLGQGGYGYTF. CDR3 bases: TGCGCCAGCAGCTTGTTGGGACAGGGGGGCTATGGCTACACCTTC. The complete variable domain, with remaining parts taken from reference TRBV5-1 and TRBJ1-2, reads KAGVTQTPRYLIKTRGQQVTLSCSPISGHRSVSWYQQTPGQGLQFLFEYFSETQRNKGNFPGRFSGRQFSNSRSEMNVSTLELGDSALYLCASSLLGQGGYGYTFGSGTRLTVV.

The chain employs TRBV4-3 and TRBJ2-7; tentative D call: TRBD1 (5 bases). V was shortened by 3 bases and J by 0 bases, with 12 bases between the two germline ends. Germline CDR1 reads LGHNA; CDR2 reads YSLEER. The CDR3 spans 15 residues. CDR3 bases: TGCGCCAGCAGCCACGGACACCTAAGCTCCTACGAGCAGTACTTC. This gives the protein CASSHGHLSSYEQYF.

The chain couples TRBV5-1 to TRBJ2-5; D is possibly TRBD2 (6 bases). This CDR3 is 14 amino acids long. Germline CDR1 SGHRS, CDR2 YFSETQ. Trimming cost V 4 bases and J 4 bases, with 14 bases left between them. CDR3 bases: TGCGCCAGCAGCAATAGGAGGGGTCCAGAGACCCAGTACTTC. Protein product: CASSNRRGPETQYF.

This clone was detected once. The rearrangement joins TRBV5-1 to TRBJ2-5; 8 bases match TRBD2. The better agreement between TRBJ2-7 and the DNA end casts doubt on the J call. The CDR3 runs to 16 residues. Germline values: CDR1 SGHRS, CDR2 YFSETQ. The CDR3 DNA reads TGCGCCAGCAGCTTGGCAGGTAGCGGGAACCTCTACGAGCAGTACTTC. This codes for CASSLAGSGNLYEQYF.

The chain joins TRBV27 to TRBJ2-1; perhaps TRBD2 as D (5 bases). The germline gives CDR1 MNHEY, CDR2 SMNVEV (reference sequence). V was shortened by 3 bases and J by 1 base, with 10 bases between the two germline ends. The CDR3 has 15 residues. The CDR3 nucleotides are TGTGCCAGCAGTTTGAGGGTGGGGTCCTACAATGAGCAGTTCTTC. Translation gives CASSLRVGSYNEQFF.

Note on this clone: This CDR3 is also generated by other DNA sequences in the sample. DNA for the CDR3: TGCGCCAGCAGCTTGTATAGCTCCTACGAGCAGTACTTC. This codes for CASSLYSSYEQYF. V and J are TRBV5-1 and TRBJ2-7; unclear D gene. V was shortened by 1 base and J by 0 bases, with 5 bases between the two germline ends. Germline CDR1 and CDR2: SGHRS and YFSETQ. This CDR3 region has 13 residues.

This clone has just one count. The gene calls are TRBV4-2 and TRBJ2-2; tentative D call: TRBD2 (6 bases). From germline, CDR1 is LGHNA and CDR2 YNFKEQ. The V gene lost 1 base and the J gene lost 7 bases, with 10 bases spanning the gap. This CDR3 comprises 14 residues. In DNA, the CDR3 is TGTGCCAGCAGCCAAGCTACGGGAGTCGGGGAGCTGTTTTTT. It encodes CASSQATGVGELFF.

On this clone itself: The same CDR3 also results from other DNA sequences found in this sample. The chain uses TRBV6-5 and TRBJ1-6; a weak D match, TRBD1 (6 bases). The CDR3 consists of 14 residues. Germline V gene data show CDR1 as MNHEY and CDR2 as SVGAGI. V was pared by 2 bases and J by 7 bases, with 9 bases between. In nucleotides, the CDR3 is TGTGCCAGCAGTTACCTGCAGGGGAATTCACCCCTCCACTTT. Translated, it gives CASSYLQGNSPLHF.

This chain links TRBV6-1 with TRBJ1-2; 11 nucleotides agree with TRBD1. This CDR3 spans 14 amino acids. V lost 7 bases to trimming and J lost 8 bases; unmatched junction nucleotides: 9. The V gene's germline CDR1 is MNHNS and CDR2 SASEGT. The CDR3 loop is CASTRTGGEKGYTF. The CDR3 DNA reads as TGTGCCAGCACTCGGACAGGGGGCGAGAAAGGCTACACCTTC.

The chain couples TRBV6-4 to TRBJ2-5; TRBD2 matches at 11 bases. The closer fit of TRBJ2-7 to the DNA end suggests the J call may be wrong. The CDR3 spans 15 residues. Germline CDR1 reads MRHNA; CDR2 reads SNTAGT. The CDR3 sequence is CASREIAGGPYEQYF. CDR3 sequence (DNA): TGTGCCAGCAGGGAAATAGCGGGGGGGCCCTACGAGCAGTACTTC.

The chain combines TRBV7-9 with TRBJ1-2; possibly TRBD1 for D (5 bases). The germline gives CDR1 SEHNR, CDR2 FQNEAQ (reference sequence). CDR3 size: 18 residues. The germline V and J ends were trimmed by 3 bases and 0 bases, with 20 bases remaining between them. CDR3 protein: CASSFGKGRSFANYGYTF. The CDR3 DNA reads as TGTGCCAGCAGCTTCGGAAAGGGGAGGAGTTTTGCTAACTATGGCTACACCTTC. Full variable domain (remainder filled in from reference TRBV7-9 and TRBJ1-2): DTGVSQNPRHKITKRGQNVTFRCDPISEHNRLYWYRQTLGQGPEFLTYFQNEAQLEKSRLLSDRFSAERPKGSFSTLEIQRTEQGDSAMYLCASSFGKGRSFANYGYTFGSGTRLTVV.

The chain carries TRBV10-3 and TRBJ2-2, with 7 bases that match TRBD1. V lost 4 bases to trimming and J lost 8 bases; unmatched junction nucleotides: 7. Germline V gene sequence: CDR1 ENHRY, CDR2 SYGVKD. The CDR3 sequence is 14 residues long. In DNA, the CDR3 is TGTGCCATCAGTGGGAGCAGGGGGAATGGGGAGCTGTTTTTT. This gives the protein CAISGSRGNGELFF.

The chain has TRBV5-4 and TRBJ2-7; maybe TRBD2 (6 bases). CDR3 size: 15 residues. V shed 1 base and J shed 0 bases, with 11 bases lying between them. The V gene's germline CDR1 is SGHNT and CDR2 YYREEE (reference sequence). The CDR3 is CASSLTRGASYEQYF. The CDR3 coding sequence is TGTGCCAGCAGCTTGACGCGCGGGGCCTCCTACGAGCAGTACTTC.

CDR3 loop: CASSPDRGQNGYTF. CDR3 DNA sequence: TGTGCCAGCAGCCCCGACAGGGGGCAAAATGGCTACACCTTC. V usage is TRBV7-9 and J usage is TRBJ1-2; 10 nucleotides align to TRBD1. CDR1 and CDR2 (germline): SEHNR, FQNEAQ (reference sequence). The CDR3 loop spans 14 amino acids. V lost 5 bases to trimming and J lost 6 bases; unmatched junction nucleotides: 6.

For the CDR3, the DNA is TGTGCCAGCAGCGCGGACAGGGGGGGGGACTATAATTCACCCCTCCACTTT. This encodes CASSADRGGDYNSPLHF. The chain couples TRBV9 to TRBJ1-6, with 10 positions matching TRBD1. Germline V lookup: CDR1 SGDLS, CDR2 YYNGEE. Germline trimming cut 3 bases from V and 3 bases from J; bases unmatched to any gene: 6. This CDR3 has 17 residues.

CDR3 DNA: TGTGCCAGTTCGCCTAGCGGGAGGGGCCTGGATAAGACGCAGTATTTT. Encoded protein: CASSPSGRGLDKTQYF. The chain recombines TRBV19 with TRBJ2-3, with 12 bases aligning to TRBD2. V was clipped by 8 bases and J by 9 bases; unmatched bases: 15. The CDR3 runs 16 residues. Germline V lookup: CDR1 LNHDA, CDR2 SQIVND (reference sequence).

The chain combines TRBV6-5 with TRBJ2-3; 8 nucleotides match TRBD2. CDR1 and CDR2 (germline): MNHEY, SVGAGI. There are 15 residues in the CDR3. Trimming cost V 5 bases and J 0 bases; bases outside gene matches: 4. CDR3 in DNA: TGTGCCAGCAGTCAGACTAGCGCAAGCACAGATACGCAGTATTTT. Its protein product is CASSQTSASTDTQYF.

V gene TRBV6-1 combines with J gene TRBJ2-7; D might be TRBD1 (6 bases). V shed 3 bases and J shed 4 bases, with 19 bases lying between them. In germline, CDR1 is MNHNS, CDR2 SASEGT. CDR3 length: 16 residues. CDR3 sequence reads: CASSEGRETGFYEQYF. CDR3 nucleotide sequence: TGTGCCAGCAGTGAGGGTCGCGAGACAGGCTTTTACGAGCAGTACTTC.

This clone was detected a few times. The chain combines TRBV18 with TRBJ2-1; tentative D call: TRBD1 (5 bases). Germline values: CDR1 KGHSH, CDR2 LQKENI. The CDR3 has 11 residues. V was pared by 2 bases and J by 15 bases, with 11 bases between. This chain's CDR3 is CASSPKDTRFF. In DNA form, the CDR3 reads TGTGCCAGCTCACCAAAGGACACTCGGTTCTTC.

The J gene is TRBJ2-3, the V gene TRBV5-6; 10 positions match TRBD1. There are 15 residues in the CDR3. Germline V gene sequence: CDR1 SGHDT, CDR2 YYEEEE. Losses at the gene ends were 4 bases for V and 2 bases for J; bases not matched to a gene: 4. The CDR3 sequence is CASSRDRGTTDTQYF. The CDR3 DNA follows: TGTGCCAGCAGCCGGGACAGGGGAACCACAGATACGCAGTATTTT.

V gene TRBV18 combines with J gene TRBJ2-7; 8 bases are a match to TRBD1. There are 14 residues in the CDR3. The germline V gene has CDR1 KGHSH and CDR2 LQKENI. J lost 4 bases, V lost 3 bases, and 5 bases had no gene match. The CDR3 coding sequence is TGTGCCAGCTCACCTGGCAGGGGGCTTTACGAGCAGTACTTC. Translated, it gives CASSPGRGLYEQYF.

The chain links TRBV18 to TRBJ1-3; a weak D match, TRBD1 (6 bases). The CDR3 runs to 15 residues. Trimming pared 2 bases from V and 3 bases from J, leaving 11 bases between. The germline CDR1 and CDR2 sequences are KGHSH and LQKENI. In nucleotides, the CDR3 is TGTGCCAGCTCACCAGCCAGGGGTGATGGAAACACCATATATTTT. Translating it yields CASSPARGDGNTIYF.

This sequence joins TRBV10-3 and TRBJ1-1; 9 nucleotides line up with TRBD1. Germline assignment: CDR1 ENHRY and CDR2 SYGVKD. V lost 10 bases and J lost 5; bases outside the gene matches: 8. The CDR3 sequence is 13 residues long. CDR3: CATGTGLVTEAFF. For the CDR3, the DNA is TGTGCCACCGGGACAGGGCTGGTAACTGAAGCTTTCTTT.

The CDR3 nucleotides read TGTGCCAGCGGGGACCGGGCGGGGACCACCGGGGAGCTGTTTTTT. This codes for CASGDRAGTTGELFF. V and J are TRBV6-1 and TRBJ2-2; D is possibly TRBD2 (6 bases). V lost 8 bases and J lost 4, with 17 bases in between. CDR1 and CDR2 (germline): MNHNS, SASEGT. The CDR3 is 15 residues long.